The subject of this entry is one T cell receptor (beta chain). Using immunoSEQ multiplex PCR, the repertoire was profiled, and TCRdb retains in-frame clones only, with some absent. This table holds about 210,000 clones, around four fifths found once. The data are from a study of blood T cell repertoires in COVID-19. CDR1 MDHEN and CDR2 SYDVKM come from the germline V gene. Trimming shortened V by 7 bases and J by 2 bases, and 21 bases separated the two germline ends. CDR3 length: 16 residues. Sequences were obtained from peripheral blood. The sequence was obtained from a woman between 50 and 59 years old with acute or convalescent COVID-19. The rearrangement links TRBV28 to TRBJ2-7; maybe TRBD2 (7 bases). CDR3 in DNA: TGTGCCAGCACCCGAAGGGGCGGGGGCTTGGCCTACGAGCAGTACTTC. It is translated as CASTRRGGGLAYEQYF. Supplemented by reference TRBV28 and TRBJ2-7, the full variable domain reads DVKVTQSSRYLVKRTGEKVFLECVQDMDHENMFWYRQDPGLGLRLIYFSYDVKMKEKGDIPEGYSVSREKKERFSLILESASTNQTSMYLCASTRRGGGLAYEQYFGPGTRLTVT.